Below, 27 T cell receptor beta chains from the same sample are listed, as sequenced in a study of CD8+ T cells in alopecia areata. RNA, once extracted, was reverse transcribed into cDNA for use as the sequencing template. Method: immunoSEQ multiplex PCR; TCRdb's copy keeps in-frame clones and lacks some. The table includes about 110,000 clones, around 55% detected once. Sequenced material: CD8+ T cells sorted from blood. All receptors come from a human donor in good health.

V is TRBV15 and J is TRBJ2-3; 8 positions match TRBD1. The V segment lost 6 bases and the J segment 3 bases; nucleotides outside the gene matches: 5. Germline V lookup: CDR1 LNHNV, CDR2 YYDKDF (reference sequence). This CDR3 is 14 amino acids long. This CDR3 reads CATSTQGATDTQYF. The CDR3 nucleotides read TGTGCCACCAGTACGCAGGGGGCGACAGATACGCAGTATTTT.

The V gene is TRBV14, the J gene TRBJ1-4; D might be TRBD1 (6 bases). V was clipped by 0 bases and J by 8 bases, with 25 bases between them. Germline V gives CDR1 SGHDN, CDR2 FVKESK. This CDR3 is built from 19 residues. As DNA, the CDR3 is TGTGCCAGCAGCCAAGATTACCCCGGTTATGGGGGCGGAGGGGAAAAACTGTTTTTT. Translated, it gives CASSQDYPGYGGGGEKLFF. The whole variable domain, filled in from reference TRBV14 and TRBJ1-4, reads EAGVTQFPSHSVIEKGQTVTLRCDPISGHDNLYWYRRVMGKEIKFLLHFVKESKQDESGMPNNRFLAERTGGTYSTLKVQPAELEDSGVYFCASSQDYPGYGGGGEKLFFGSGTQLSVL.

The V call is TRBV11-1, the J call TRBJ1-2, with TRBD1 identical over 9 bases. Per germline, CDR1 SGHAT and CDR2 FQDESV (reference sequence). The CDR3 runs to 13 residues. V trimming: 5 bases; J trimming: 4 bases; junction bases outside the gene matches: 2. CDR3 protein: CASSLDRGYGYTF. CDR3 DNA sequence: TGTGCCAGCAGCCTGGACAGGGGCTATGGCTACACCTTC.

The V call is TRBV19, the J call TRBJ2-7; D not resolved. There are 15 residues in the CDR3. CDR1 is LNHDA and CDR2 is SQIVND in the germline V gene (reference sequence). V was clipped by 4 bases and J by 4 bases, with 17 bases between them. This CDR3 is CASSRTRGNMYEQYF. The CDR3 DNA sequence: TGTGCCAGTAGTAGAACCAGAGGAAATATGTACGAGCAGTACTTC.

The V call is TRBV28, the J call TRBJ1-1, with no clear D. The CDR3 has 13 residues. Germline V gene sequence: CDR1 MDHEN, CDR2 SYDVKM. Trimming removed 3 bases from V and 1 base from J, with 6 bases in between. The CDR3, as DNA: TGTGCCAGCAGTTTCATAGGGAACACTGAAGCTTTCTTT. Translation gives CASSFIGNTEAFF.

Relative to its sample, this clone is medium-sized. J is TRBJ2-5 and V is TRBV13; tentatively, D is TRBD2 (6 bases). This CDR3 contains 14 residues. Trimming took 2 bases from V and 4 from J, leaving 11 bases between them. Germline V gene lookup returns CDR1 PRHDT and CDR2 FYEKMQ (reference sequence). CDR3 nucleotides: TGTGCCAGCAGCTTACGAATGGGAGGAGAGACCCAGTACTTC. It yields the protein CASSLRMGGETQYF.

The chain links TRBV4-3 to TRBJ2-5; D possibly uses TRBD1 or TRBD2 (5 bases each). Germline loops: CDR1 LGHNA, CDR2 YSLEER. V gave up 1 base and J gave up 5 bases, with 14 bases separating them. This CDR3 spans 15 amino acids. The CDR3 region is CASSQAPGAGETQYF. CDR3 DNA sequence: TGCGCCAGCAGCCAAGCCCCCGGGGCCGGGGAGACCCAGTACTTC.

Written as DNA, the CDR3 is TGTGCCAGCAGCTTAGGGGTCCCGGGACAGGGGATCTACGAGCAGTACTTC. This gives the protein CASSLGVPGQGIYEQYF. The chain is built from TRBV7-6 and TRBJ2-7; TRBD1 aligns across 10 bases. The CDR3 is 17 residues long. The J segment lost 3 bases and the V segment lost 1 base, leaving 9 bases of the junction unmatched. Germline-derived CDR1 and CDR2 are SGHVS and FNYEAQ.

This clone was observed a few times. This chain links TRBV15 with TRBJ1-1; D call uncertain. V lost 2 bases and J lost 4, with 14 bases in between. This CDR3 comprises 15 residues. The V gene's germline CDR1 is LNHNV and CDR2 YYDKDF (reference sequence). The CDR3 DNA follows: TGTGCCACCAGCAGACCCGGGCCCGCCAGCACTGAAGCTTTCTTT. As protein: CATSRPGPASTEAFF.

This rearrangement joins TRBV18 to TRBJ2-5; maybe TRBD1 (6 bases). V lost 2 bases and J lost 1, with 11 bases in between. The CDR3 is 15 residues long. The germline V gene encodes CDR1 KGHSH and CDR2 LQKENI. DNA for the CDR3: TGTGCCAGCTCACCAACAGGGTCGGCCCAAGAGACCCAGTACTTC. It specifies CASSPTGSAQETQYF.

Only a few counts were recorded for this clone. CDR3 in amino acids: CASSFGAGIVTDTQYF. CDR3 in DNA: TGTGCCAGCAGTTTCGGAGCGGGGATCGTCACAGATACGCAGTATTTT. V and J are TRBV28 and TRBJ2-3; the match to TRBD2 covers 7 bases. Trimming at V came to 3 bases and at J to 2 bases, leaving 8 bases not matched to a gene. Germline CDR1 MDHEN, CDR2 SYDVKM. The CDR3 has 16 residues.

The chain carries TRBV6-1 and TRBJ2-2; possibly TRBD2 for D (6 bases). The CDR3 consists of 15 residues. Germline V lookup: CDR1 MNHNS, CDR2 SASEGT. Trimming took off 1 base at V and 6 bases at J, with 12 bases between the two ends. As DNA, the CDR3 is TGTGCCAGCAGTGAAGAGGAGGGAGGCGCCGGGGAGCTGTTTTTT. Residues: CASSEEEGGAGELFF.

This clone was detected once. The J gene is TRBJ2-5, the V gene TRBV7-9; TRBD2 aligns across 7 bases. Trimming cost V 5 bases and J 3 bases; bases outside gene matches: 9. CDR1 and CDR2 from the germline V gene are SEHNR and FQNEAQ (reference sequence). The CDR3 extends over 15 amino acids. The CDR3 region has the DNA TGTGCCAGCAGCGTACTACCTAGCGGTAAAGAGACCCAGTACTTC. Translation: CASSVLPSGKETQYF.

This clone was seen a few times. CDR3 DNA: TGTGCCAGCAGTGTCAGGTTCAGGGCTAACTACGAGCAGTACTTC. Amino acids: CASSVRFRANYEQYF. The rearrangement links TRBV6-5 to TRBJ2-7; TRBD1 is a possible D gene (5 bases). Germline-derived CDR1 and CDR2 are MNHEY and SVGAGI. The CDR3 runs to 15 residues. Trimming removed 5 bases at V and 3 bases at J, with 17 bases between.

The chain carries TRBV28 and TRBJ2-1; D is perhaps TRBD1 or TRBD2 (5 bases each). Trimming took off 8 bases at V and 9 bases at J, with 11 bases between the two ends. Germline lookup yields CDR1 MDHEN and CDR2 SYDVKM. This CDR3 comprises 11 residues. The CDR3 here is CASGGVAEQFF. In DNA form, the CDR3 reads TGTGCCAGCGGGGGAGTGGCTGAGCAGTTCTTC.

The chain joins TRBV27 to TRBJ2-7, with a possible D match to TRBD2 (6 bases). CDR3 length: 11 residues. V shed 4 bases and J shed 6 bases, with 7 bases lying between them. Looked up from germline, CDR1 is MNHEY and CDR2 is SMNVEV (reference sequence). CDR3 sequence: CASSSGGEQYF. The CDR3 DNA reads TGTGCCAGCAGTTCCGGGGGCGAGCAGTACTTC.

This sequence joins TRBV30 and TRBJ2-1, with D hard to call. CDR1 and CDR2 (germline): GTSNPN, SVGIG (reference sequence). The CDR3 length is 13 residues. The germline V and J ends were trimmed by 3 bases and 7 bases, with 13 bases remaining between them. The DNA of the CDR3 is TGTGCCTGGAGCGAAGCCTTCTGGAATGAGCAGTTCTTC. Protein product: CAWSEAFWNEQFF.

The chain recombines TRBV30 with TRBJ2-7, with no clear D. Germline V gene data show CDR1 as GTSNPN and CDR2 as SVGIG (reference sequence). There are 13 residues in the CDR3. Trimming cost V 0 bases and J 3 bases, with 9 bases left between them. Written as DNA, the CDR3 is TGTGCCTGGAGTGTAGGCTACCTCTACGAGCAGTACTTC. Its protein product is CAWSVGYLYEQYF. Combining the CDR3 with reference TRBV30 and TRBJ2-7 gives the whole variable domain SQTIHQWPATLVQPVGSPLSLECTVEGTSNPNLYWYRQAAGRGLQLLFYSVGIGQISSEVPQNLSASRPQDRQFILSSKKLLLSDSGFYLCAWSVGYLYEQYFGPGTRLTVT.

The rearrangement joins TRBV6-1 to TRBJ1-2; D is ambiguous. The CDR3 loop spans 14 amino acids. Germline CDR1 is MNHNS and CDR2 is SASEGT. V lost 0 bases, J lost 8 bases, and 13 bases lay in between. The CDR3 nucleotides read TGTGCCAGCAGTGAAGCGCAGGAAATTTGGGGCTACACCTTC. This codes for CASSEAQEIWGYTF.

This clone was found a few times. The V gene is TRBV20-1, the J gene TRBJ1-2; D call uncertain. From germline, CDR1 is DFQATT and CDR2 SNEGSKA (reference sequence). The CDR3 is 10 residues long. Trimming removed 3 bases from V and 7 bases from J, with 6 bases in between. This CDR3 reads CSASNIGYTF. CDR3 in DNA: TGCAGTGCTAGCAACATTGGCTACACCTTC.

CDR3 nucleotides: TGTGCCAGCACCCTGGTAGGGTCCTACAATGAGCAGTTCTTC. Residues: CASTLVGSYNEQFF. The chain recombines TRBV7-9 with TRBJ2-1; D gene unclear. CDR3 length equals 14 residues. The germline V gene has CDR1 SEHNR and CDR2 FQNEAQ (reference sequence). Trimming took 7 bases from V and 1 from J, leaving 11 bases between them.

The rearrangement uses TRBV4-1 and TRBJ2-1, with 11 bases fitting TRBD2. The CDR3 contains 16 residues. Germline V lookup: CDR1 MGHRA, CDR2 YSYEKL. The V and J ends lost 4 bases and 1 base, in that order; junction bases with no gene match: 3. The CDR3 loop is CASSPIAGGSYNEQFF. CDR3 nucleotide sequence: TGCGCCAGCAGCCCTATAGCGGGGGGGTCCTACAATGAGCAGTTCTTC.

The J gene is TRBJ2-1, the V gene TRBV13; D possibly corresponds to TRBD2 (5 bases). V was cut by 4 bases and J by 6 bases, with 13 bases left in between. The CDR3 contains 14 residues. In germline, CDR1 is PRHDT, CDR2 FYEKMQ (reference sequence). The CDR3 spells CASSSPGSLNEQFF. CDR3 in DNA: TGTGCCAGCAGCTCCCCGGGGTCCCTCAATGAGCAGTTCTTC.

This chain links TRBV27 with TRBJ1-1; D is perhaps TRBD1 (6 bases). With 3 bases removed from V and 3 bases from J, the gap between germline ends came to 17 bases. Germline lookup yields CDR1 MNHEY and CDR2 SMNVEV (reference sequence). The length of the CDR3 is 16 residues. CDR3 nucleotide sequence: TGTGCCAGCAGTTTTTCAGGGGACATGATTTACACTGAAGCTTTCTTT. As protein: CASSFSGDMIYTEAFF.

V usage is TRBV5-6 and J usage is TRBJ2-5, with 8 bases fitting TRBD2. The germline CDR1 and CDR2 sequences are SGHDT and YYEEEE. The CDR3 is 14 residues long. With V trimmed by 4 bases and J by 5 bases, 7 bases remained unmatched. The CDR3 nucleotides read TGTGCCAGCAGCACGGGACTAGGGGACGAGACCCAGTACTTC. It yields the protein CASSTGLGDETQYF. The whole variable domain, remainder taken from reference TRBV5-6 and TRBJ2-5, is DAGVTQSPTHLIKTRGQQVTLRCSPKSGHDTVSWYQQALGQGPQFIFQYYEEEERQRGNFPDRFSGHQFPNYSSELNVNALLLGDSALYLCASSTGLGDETQYFGPGTRLLVL.

As concerns this clone: Other nucleotide sequences from this sample produce the same CDR3. The V and J genes are TRBV9 and TRBJ2-3; D ambiguous. Trimming took off 0 bases at V and 6 bases at J, with 2 bases between the two ends. The CDR3 runs to 11 residues. Germline CDR1 is SGDLS and CDR2 is YYNGEE. The CDR3 region is CASSVGDTQYF. DNA of the CDR3: TGTGCCAGCAGCGTAGGGGATACGCAGTATTTT.

The chain has TRBV19 and TRBJ2-7, with TRBD1 identical over 9 bases. CDR1 is LNHDA, CDR2 SQIVND, per germline (reference sequence). The CDR3 has 14 residues. Losses at the gene ends were 3 bases for V and 4 bases for J; bases not matched to a gene: 4. Written as DNA, the CDR3 is TGTGCCAGTAGTATCGGGACAGGGTTTTACGAGCAGTACTTC. Translated: CASSIGTGFYEQYF.